The clone carrying this T cell receptor beta chain was found many times. Its antigen is currently unknown. This specimen belongs to a study of Graves' ophthalmopathy and Graves' hyperthyroidism. The study amplified TCR beta CDR3 regions using RNA transcripts. Amplification began with first-round RT-PCR using HTBI primers, then second-round multiplex PCR was performed. TCRdb used MiXCR to reprocess the multiplex PCR reads, holding one entry per CDR3 protein. The sample contains approximately 1.2 million distinct CDR3 sequences, roughly 35% of which appear only once. The germline V gene has CDR1 DFQATT and CDR2 SNEGSKA (reference sequence). The CDR3 consists of 13 residues. V gave up 5 bases and J gave up 8 bases, with 18 bases separating them. Patients newly diagnosed with hyperthyroidism, under 2 months' duration, were aged 18 to 65, the study reports. Additional autoimmune diseases, uncontrolled infections, pregnancy or lactation disqualified patients.

Study-wide results and limits: Its predictions of ophthalmopathy progression gave the model roughly 71% sensitivity and 72% to 85% specificity. Researchers report that a 13-signature model separated ophthalmopathy from stable hyperthyroidism, posting about 88% sensitivity and about 80% specificity.

This receptor was taken from an adult man with Graves' hyperthyroidism. The chain couples TRBV20-1 to TRBJ2-5; weak D call: TRBD2 (7 bases). The sequencing sample was made of peripheral blood or thyroid tissue (not recorded which). The CDR3 region has the DNA TGCAGTGCTGGAGGCGGGGGCCTTGAAACCCAGTACTTC. Protein product: CSAGGGGLETQYF.